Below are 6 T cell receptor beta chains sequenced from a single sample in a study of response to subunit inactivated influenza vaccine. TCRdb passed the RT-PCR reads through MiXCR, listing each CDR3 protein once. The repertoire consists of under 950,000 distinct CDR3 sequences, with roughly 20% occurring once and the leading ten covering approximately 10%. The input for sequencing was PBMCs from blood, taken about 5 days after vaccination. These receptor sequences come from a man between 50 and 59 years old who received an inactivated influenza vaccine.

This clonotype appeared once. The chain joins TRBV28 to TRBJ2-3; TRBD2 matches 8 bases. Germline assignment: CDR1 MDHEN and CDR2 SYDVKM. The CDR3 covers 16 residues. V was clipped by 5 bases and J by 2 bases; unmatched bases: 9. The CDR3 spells CASSLPTGRVTDTQYF. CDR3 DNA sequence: TGTGCCAGCAGTCTCCCAACCGGGAGGGTCACAGATACGCAGTATTTT.

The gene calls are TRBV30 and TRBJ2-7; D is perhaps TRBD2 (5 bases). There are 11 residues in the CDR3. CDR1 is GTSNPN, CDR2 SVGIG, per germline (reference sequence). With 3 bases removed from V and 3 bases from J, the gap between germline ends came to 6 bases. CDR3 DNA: TGTGCCTGGAGCCGGGACTACGAGCAGTACTTC. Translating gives CAWSRDYEQYF.

Written as DNA, the CDR3 is TGTGCCAGCAGCGTAGATAACGGCGAGCAGTACTTC. This gives the protein CASSVDNGEQYF. The V call is TRBV9, the J call TRBJ2-7; D gene uncertain. Germline V gene data show CDR1 as SGDLS and CDR2 as YYNGEE. V was trimmed by 0 bases and J by 6 bases, leaving 7 bases between them. The CDR3 consists of 12 residues.

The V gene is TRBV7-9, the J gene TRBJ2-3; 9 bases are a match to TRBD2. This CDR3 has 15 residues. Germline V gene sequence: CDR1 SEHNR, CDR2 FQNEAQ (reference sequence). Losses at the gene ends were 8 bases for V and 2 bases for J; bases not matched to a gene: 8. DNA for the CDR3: TGTGCCAGCGGACTTAGCGGGGGATACACAGATACGCAGTATTTT. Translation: CASGLSGGYTDTQYF. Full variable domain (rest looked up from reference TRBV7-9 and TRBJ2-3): DTGVSQNPRHKITKRGQNVTFRCDPISEHNRLYWYRQTLGQGPEFLTYFQNEAQLEKSRLLSDRFSAERPKGSFSTLEIQRTEQGDSAMYLCASGLSGGYTDTQYFGPGTRLTVL.

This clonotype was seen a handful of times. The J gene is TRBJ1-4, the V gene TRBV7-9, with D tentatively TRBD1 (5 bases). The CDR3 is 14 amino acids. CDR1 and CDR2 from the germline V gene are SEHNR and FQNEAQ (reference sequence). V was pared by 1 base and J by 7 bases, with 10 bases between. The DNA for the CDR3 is TGTGCCAGCAGCTTAGGAGGGGAAGGTGAAAAACTGTTTTTT. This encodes CASSLGGEGEKLFF.

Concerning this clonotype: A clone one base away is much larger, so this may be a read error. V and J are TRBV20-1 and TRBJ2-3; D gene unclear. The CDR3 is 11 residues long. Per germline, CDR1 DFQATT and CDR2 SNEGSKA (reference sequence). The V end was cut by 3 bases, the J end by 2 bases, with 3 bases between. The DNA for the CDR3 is TGCAGTGCTAGCGACACAGATACGCAGTATTTT. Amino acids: CSASDTDTQYF.